Below, one T cell receptor beta chain is given with its context. Its matching antigen is unknown. This entry is derived from a study of radiotherapy plus CTLA-4 blockade in lung cancer. Turning to the study itself: Objective responses were recorded in around 18% of patients, with disease control recorded in 25% to 35%. The study's findings and limits: Among reported predictors of response, early blood T cell clone dynamics with interferon-beta performed best. Peripheral blood showed expansion of tumor-derived TCR clones after radiotherapy and ipilimumab.

Chemo-refractory metastatic non-small-cell lung cancer patients underwent focal radiation alongside CTLA-4 blockade with ipilimumab. This table comes from immunoSEQ multiplex PCR, and its TCRdb copy is limited to in-frame clones, with some not included. The sample consists of 81,000 or so clones, around 78% of them appearing once. This CDR3 has 16 amino acids. Material: peripheral blood, obtained from a patient treated with radiotherapy plus ipilimumab. V gene TRBV21-1 combines with J gene TRBJ2-7; the D call TRBD1 from the table was never checked on the DNA. TRBV21-1 has pseudogene status. The TCR comes from a human donor with non-small cell lung cancer whose response to radiotherapy plus ipilimumab could not be evaluated. Some clones in this sample may be carry-over from other donors' samples. CDR3: CASSKGGTGGSYEQYF. Written as DNA, the CDR3 is TGTGCCAGCAGCAAAGGCGGGACAGGGGGATCCTACGAGCAGTACTTC.